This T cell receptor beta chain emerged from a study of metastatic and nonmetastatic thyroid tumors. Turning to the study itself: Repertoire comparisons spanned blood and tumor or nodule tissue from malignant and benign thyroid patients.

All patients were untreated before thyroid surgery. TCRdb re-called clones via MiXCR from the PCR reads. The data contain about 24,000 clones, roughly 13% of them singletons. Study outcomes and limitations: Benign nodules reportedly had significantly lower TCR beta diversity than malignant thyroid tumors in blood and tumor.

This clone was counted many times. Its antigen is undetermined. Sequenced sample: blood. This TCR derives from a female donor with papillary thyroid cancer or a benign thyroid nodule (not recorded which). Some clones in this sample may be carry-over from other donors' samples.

CDR3 protein: CSAPTGDHGYTF. CDR3 DNA: TGCAGTGCTCCGACAGGGGACCATGGCTACACCTTC. The chain employs TRBV20-1 and TRBJ1-2; 8 bases map to TRBD1. In germline, CDR1 is DFQATT, CDR2 SNEGSKA (reference sequence). This CDR3 region has 12 residues. Trimming cost V 5 bases and J 6 bases; bases outside gene matches: 5.